This T cell receptor (beta chain) derives from a study of PD-L1 blockade in urothelial cancer. Study background: Investigators checked blood 3 weeks (second dose) and 6 weeks after treatment start.

Measured with immunoSEQ multiplex PCR; TCRdb has only the in-frame clones, and not every one. The table lists 100,000 to 150,000 clones, 84% of them singletons. Indicated time point: pretreatment peripheral blood. V was pared by 1 base and J by 4 bases, with 5 bases of the junction left unmatched. CDR1 is MGHRA and CDR2 is YSYEKL in the germline V gene. There are 15 residues in the CDR3. Sample: PBMCs, taken around atezolizumab (anti-PD-L1) treatment. The genes are TRBV4-1 and TRBJ2-3; 7 bases fit TRBD2. The TCR comes from a man aged 50-60 years with urothelial cancer. The CDR3 nucleotides read TGCGCCAGCAGCCAAGTTGTAACTAGCGCAGATACGCAGTATTTT. This sequence encodes CASSQVVTSADTQYF.